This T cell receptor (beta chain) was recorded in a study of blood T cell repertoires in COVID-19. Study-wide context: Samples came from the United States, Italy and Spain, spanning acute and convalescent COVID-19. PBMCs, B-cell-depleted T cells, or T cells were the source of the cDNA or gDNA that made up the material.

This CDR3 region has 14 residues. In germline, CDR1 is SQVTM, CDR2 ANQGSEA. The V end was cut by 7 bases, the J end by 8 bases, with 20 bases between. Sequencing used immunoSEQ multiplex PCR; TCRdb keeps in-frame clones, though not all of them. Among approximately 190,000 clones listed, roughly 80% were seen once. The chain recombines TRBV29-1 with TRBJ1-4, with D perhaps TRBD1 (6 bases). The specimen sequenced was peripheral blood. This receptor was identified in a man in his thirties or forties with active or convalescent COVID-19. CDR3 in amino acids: CSAQGSDLWEKLFF. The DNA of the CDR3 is TGCAGCGCTCAGGGGTCTGATCTGTGGGAAAAACTGTTTTTT.